Below are 16 T cell receptor beta chains sequenced from a single sample in a study of blood T cell repertoires in COVID-19. Profiled with immunoSEQ multiplex PCR; TCRdb holds only in-frame clones, not every one. Here the sample spans a few hundred thousand clones, around four fifths being singletons. Sequencing used PBMCs or T cells enriched from blood (not recorded which). These receptors all stem from a man aged 35-49 years who had recovered from COVID-19.

The chain carries TRBV6-6 and TRBJ2-7; tentatively, D is TRBD1 (5 bases). CDR1 is MNHNY, CDR2 SVGAGI, per germline (reference sequence). There are 15 residues in the CDR3. The V end lost 3 bases, the J end lost 5 bases, and 17 bases lay between the germline ends. The CDR3 DNA follows: TGTGCCAGCAGTTATACAGGAAGCAGGTTCGACGAGCAGTACTTC. Encoded protein: CASSYTGSRFDEQYF.

This clone appeared once. The chain has TRBV2 and TRBJ1-6; 8 nucleotides agree with TRBD1. The CDR3 loop spans 16 amino acids. Germline V lookup: CDR1 SNHLY, CDR2 FYNNEI. The junction had 17 bases not matched to a gene; V was cut back by 6 bases and J by 13 bases. The CDR3 region has the DNA TGTGCCAGCAGCGTTAGGACGTCGACAGGGGCAGGCCCCCTCCACTTT. Translated: CASSVRTSTGAGPLHF.

The chain uses TRBV12-3 or TRBV12-4 and TRBJ2-3; D is perhaps TRBD2 (6 bases). This CDR3 is built from 13 residues. Trimming left V 1 base short and J 9 bases short, with 11 bases between. DNA of the CDR3: TGTGCCAGCAGTTTAGGGAGGGGTGACACGCAGTATTTT. This translates into CASSLGRGDTQYF.

The CDR3 DNA reads as TGTGCCAGCAGCTCCTGGACAGAAGGCTGGTATGAGCAGTTCTTC. The encoded protein is CASSSWTEGWYEQFF. J is TRBJ2-1 and V is TRBV12-1; the table's D call TRBD1 went unverified against the DNA. TRBV12-1 is classified as a pseudogene. CDR3 size: 15 residues.

This chain connects TRBV6-4 to TRBJ2-2; 8 positions match TRBD1. The germline V gene encodes CDR1 MRHNA and CDR2 SNTAGT. The V segment lost 6 bases and the J segment 3 bases; nucleotides outside the gene matches: 6. This CDR3 has 15 amino acids. The CDR3 DNA sequence: TGTGCCAGCAGGGGAGACAGGGGAGACACCGGGGAGCTGTTTTTT. Translation: CASRGDRGDTGELFF.

This rearrangement joins TRBV6-5 to TRBJ1-2; D gene ambiguous. Germline-derived CDR1 and CDR2 are MNHEY and SVGAGI. The V and J ends lost 6 bases and 7 bases respectively, with 15 bases between them. This CDR3 comprises 13 residues. CDR3 amino acids: CASRFGALFGYTF. In nucleotides, the CDR3 is TGTGCCAGCAGGTTCGGTGCGTTGTTTGGCTACACCTTC.

The chain uses TRBV19 and TRBJ1-4; D gene unclear. Germline-derived CDR1 and CDR2 are LNHDA and SQIVND (reference sequence). There are 13 residues in the CDR3. Trimming removed 5 bases at V and 4 bases at J, with 8 bases between. CDR3 sequence reads: CASSDLFNEKLFF. As DNA, the CDR3 is TGTGCCAGTAGTGACTTATTTAATGAAAAACTGTTTTTT.

The DNA for the CDR3 is TGTGCCAGCAGCCCGGGATTTTCCTACGAGCAGTACTTC. Translating gives CASSPGFSYEQYF. V is TRBV7-9 and J is TRBJ2-7; D is perhaps TRBD2 (5 bases). Trimming took 5 bases from V and 1 from J, leaving 9 bases between them. The CDR3 has 13 amino acids. The germline CDR1 and CDR2 sequences are SEHNR and FQNEAQ (reference sequence).

The chain links TRBV5-1 to TRBJ2-7; 8 bases line up with TRBD2. The germline V gene has CDR1 SGHRS and CDR2 YFSETQ. CDR3 length: 15 amino acids. Losses at the gene ends were 3 bases for V and 3 bases for J; bases not matched to a gene: 8. CDR3 in DNA: TGCGCCAGCAGCTCCGGGGGGGCCCCTTTCTACGAGCAGTACTTC. This codes for CASSSGGAPFYEQYF. Variable domain in full (rest from reference TRBV5-1 and TRBJ2-7): KAGVTQTPRYLIKTRGQQVTLSCSPISGHRSVSWYQQTPGQGLQFLFEYFSETQRNKGNFPGRFSGRQFSNSRSEMNVSTLELGDSALYLCASSSGGAPFYEQYFGPGTRLTVT.

The CDR3 region is CASSPRTGVSNQPQHF. CDR3 nucleotides: TGTGCCAGCAGCCCCCGGACAGGGGTTAGCAATCAGCCCCAGCATTTT. V and J are TRBV7-8 and TRBJ1-5; TRBD1 aligns across 9 bases. J lost 0 bases, V lost 5 bases, and 5 bases had no gene match. CDR1 is SGHVS, CDR2 FQNEAQ, per germline. CDR3 length equals 16 residues.

The chain recombines TRBV4-2 with TRBJ1-3; D is ambiguous. The V end lost 0 bases, the J end lost 8 bases, and 14 bases lay between the germline ends. Germline CDR1 and CDR2: LGHNA and YNFKEQ. The CDR3 has 15 residues. CDR3: CASSQDERVRDTIYF. The CDR3, as DNA: TGTGCCAGCAGCCAAGATGAGAGGGTTCGGGACACCATATATTTT.

The gene calls are TRBV19 and TRBJ2-5; D may be TRBD2 (7 bases). The CDR3 covers 16 residues. Per the germline V gene, CDR1 is LNHDA and CDR2 is SQIVND (reference sequence). Trimming pared 6 bases from V and 1 base from J, leaving 18 bases between. The CDR3 protein is CASSPRGTQIQETQYF. The CDR3, as DNA: TGTGCCAGTAGCCCGCGGGGGACACAAATCCAAGAGACCCAGTACTTC.

The genes are TRBV5-6 and TRBJ2-1, with 7 bases aligning to TRBD1. The germline V gene has CDR1 SGHDT and CDR2 YYEEEE. J was trimmed by 4 bases and V by 0 bases; bases with no gene match: 4. The CDR3 contains 15 residues. Here the CDR3 reads CASSLVGQRYNEQFF. In DNA, the CDR3 is TGTGCCAGCAGCTTGGTGGGACAGAGATACAATGAGCAGTTCTTC.

The rearrangement links TRBV7-9 to TRBJ2-7; perhaps TRBD1 as D (6 bases). The CDR3 consists of 11 residues. The germline V gene has CDR1 SEHNR and CDR2 FQNEAQ (reference sequence). The CDR3 DNA reads as TGTGCATCACAGGGATACTACGAGCAGTACTTC. It yields the protein CASQGYYEQYF.

The chain employs TRBV2 and TRBJ1-2; D is perhaps TRBD1 (5 bases). V was clipped by 6 bases and J by 4 bases, with 12 bases between them. CDR1 and CDR2 (germline): SNHLY, FYNNEI. This CDR3 has 13 residues. The CDR3 spells CASRGGASYGYTF. In DNA, the CDR3 is TGTGCCAGCAGAGGAGGGGCCTCCTATGGCTACACCTTC.

At least ten counts were recorded for this clone. The genes are TRBV7-2 and TRBJ1-6; a possible D gene is TRBD1 (6 bases). Germline values: CDR1 SGHTA, CDR2 FQGNSA. The V gene lost 5 bases and the J gene lost 9 bases, with 20 bases spanning the gap. The CDR3 consists of 16 residues. CDR3 coding DNA: TGTGCCAGCAGCCCGAACGACAGGCGGTTGGGTTCACCCCTCCACTTT. Protein sequence: CASSPNDRRLGSPLHF.